One and the same sample provided the 5 T cell receptor beta chains below, sequenced in a study of blood T cell repertoires in COVID-19. Here immunoSEQ multiplex PCR was the method, and the copy in TCRdb shows in-frame clones only, minus some. The sample has almost 350,000 clones; about nine tenths are singletons. Sequenced sample: peripheral blood. The receptors were gathered from a woman aged 60-70 years with COVID-19, enrolled during active disease.

The chain joins TRBV19 to TRBJ1-1; unclear D gene. V was cut by 8 bases and J by 1 base, with 17 bases left in between. CDR1 and CDR2 from the germline V gene are LNHDA and SQIVND (reference sequence). The CDR3 totals 15 residues. CDR3 coding DNA: TGTGCCAGTTCCCAAAGTCAAACAGCGAACACTGAAGCTTTCTTT. Protein product: CASSQSQTANTEAFF.

The DNA of the CDR3 is TGCGCCAGCAGCCCCACTACCTCCCAGGGCCCCCAGCATTTT. Encoded protein: CASSPTTSQGPQHF. The rearrangement joins TRBV5-1 to TRBJ1-5, with D possibly being TRBD1 (5 bases). CDR3 length: 14 amino acids. Per the germline V gene, CDR1 is SGHRS and CDR2 is YFSETQ. The germline V and J ends were trimmed by 4 bases and 10 bases, with 18 bases remaining between them. Full variable domain (remainder filled in from reference TRBV5-1 and TRBJ1-5): KAGVTQTPRYLIKTRGQQVTLSCSPISGHRSVSWYQQTPGQGLQFLFEYFSETQRNKGNFPGRFSGRQFSNSRSEMNVSTLELGDSALYLCASSPTTSQGPQHFGDGTRLSIL.

V usage is TRBV28 and J usage is TRBJ1-4, with a weak D call TRBD1 (6 bases). Germline V gene data show CDR1 as MDHEN and CDR2 as SYDVKM. This CDR3 region has 18 residues. Trimming left V 3 bases short and J 3 bases short, with 20 bases between. The CDR3 is CASSLGDIRRKANEKLFF. The CDR3, as DNA: TGTGCCAGCAGTTTGGGGGACATCCGCAGGAAGGCTAATGAAAAACTGTTTTTT.

V usage is TRBV2 and J usage is TRBJ1-3; D gene uncertain. This CDR3 comprises 15 residues. The V gene's germline CDR1 is SNHLY and CDR2 FYNNEI. V lost 6 bases to trimming and J lost 4 bases, with 16 bases between them. CDR3 coding DNA: TGTGCCAGCAGCATAGTTACAGCTCCCGGAAACACCATATATTTT. Translation: CASSIVTAPGNTIYF.

This clone appeared once. The chain recombines TRBV18 with TRBJ1-2, with D unclear. This CDR3 has 15 residues. In germline, CDR1 is KGHSH, CDR2 LQKENI. Trimming stripped 2 bases from V and 6 bases from J, with 16 bases between. CDR3 sequence: CASSPVDTAENGYTF. Written as DNA, the CDR3 is TGTGCCAGCTCACCAGTTGACACGGCTGAAAATGGCTACACCTTC.